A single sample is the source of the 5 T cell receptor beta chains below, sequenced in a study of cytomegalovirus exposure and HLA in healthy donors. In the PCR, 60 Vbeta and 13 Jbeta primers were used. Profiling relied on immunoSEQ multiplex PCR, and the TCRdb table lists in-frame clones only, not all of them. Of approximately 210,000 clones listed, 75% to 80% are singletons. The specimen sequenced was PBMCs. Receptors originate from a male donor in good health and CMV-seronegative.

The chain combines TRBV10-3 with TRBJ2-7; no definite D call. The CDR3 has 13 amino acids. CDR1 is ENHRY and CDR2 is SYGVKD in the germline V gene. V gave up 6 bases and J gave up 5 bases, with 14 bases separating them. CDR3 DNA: TGTGCCATCAGAGAGACTCCGCCGGACGAGCAGTACTTC. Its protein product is CAIRETPPDEQYF.

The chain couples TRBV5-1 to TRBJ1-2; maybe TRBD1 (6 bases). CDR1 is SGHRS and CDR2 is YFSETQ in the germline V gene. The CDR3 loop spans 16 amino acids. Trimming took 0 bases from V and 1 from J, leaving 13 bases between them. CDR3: CASSLDRESFNYGYTF. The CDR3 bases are TGCGCCAGCAGCTTGGACAGGGAGAGTTTTAACTATGGCTACACCTTC.

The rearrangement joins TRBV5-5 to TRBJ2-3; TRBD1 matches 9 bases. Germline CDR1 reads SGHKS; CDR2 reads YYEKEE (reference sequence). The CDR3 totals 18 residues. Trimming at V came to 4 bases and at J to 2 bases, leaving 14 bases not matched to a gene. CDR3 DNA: TGTGCCAGCAGCCAAGCAGCCTACAGGGGGCTGGACACAGATACGCAGTATTTT. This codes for CASSQAAYRGLDTDTQYF. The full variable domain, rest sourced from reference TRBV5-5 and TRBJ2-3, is DAGVTQSPTHLIKTRGQQVTLRCSPISGHKSVSWYQQVLGQGPQFIFQYYEKEERGRGNFPDRFSARQFPNYSSELNVNALLLGDSALYLCASSQAAYRGLDTDTQYFGPGTRLTVL.

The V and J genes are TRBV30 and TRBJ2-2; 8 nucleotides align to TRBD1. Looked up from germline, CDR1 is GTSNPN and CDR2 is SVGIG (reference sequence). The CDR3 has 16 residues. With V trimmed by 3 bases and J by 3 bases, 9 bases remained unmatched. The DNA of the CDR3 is TGTGCCTGGAGGCGGCAGGGGGCGAAGGACACCGGGGAGCTGTTTTTT. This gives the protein CAWRRQGAKDTGELFF.

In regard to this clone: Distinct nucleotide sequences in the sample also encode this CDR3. The CDR3 DNA reads as TGCGCCAGCAGCCAAGAGCGATCGGGGTACGAGCAGTACTTC. Translation: CASSQERSGYEQYF. This sequence joins TRBV4-3 and TRBJ2-7; D is possibly TRBD2 (5 bases). In germline, CDR1 is LGHNA, CDR2 YSLEER. The CDR3 contains 14 residues. With 0 bases removed from V and 4 bases from J, the gap between germline ends came to 10 bases.